The 9 T cell receptor beta chains in this list originate from one sample, sequenced in a study of T cells in Graves' hyperthyroidism and ophthalmopathy. There were TCR beta CDR3 regions amplified from RNA transcripts. The HTBI primer set served for first-round RT-PCR of the TCR CDR3. TCRdb reprocessed the multiplex PCR reads via MiXCR and lists one record per CDR3 protein. The sample yields some 720,000 distinct CDR3 sequences, less than 20% seen once. Material for sequencing was blood. All receptors derive from a man in his late teens or twenties with Graves' hyperthyroidism.

This clonotype turned up a few times. The chain carries TRBV11-2 and TRBJ1-2; 10 positions agree with TRBD1. CDR3 size: 15 residues. Germline V gives CDR1 SGHAT, CDR2 FQNNGV. The ends lost 5 bases at V and 6 bases at J; junction bases unmatched: 9. In nucleotides, the CDR3 is TGTGCCAGCAGCGTCCCGGGACAGGGGAAGGATGGCTACACCTTC. The encoded protein is CASSVPGQGKDGYTF.

The table lists this clonotype with a few counts. This chain uses TRBV10-3 with TRBJ1-2; 7 nucleotides align to TRBD1. V lost 2 bases to trimming and J lost 1 base; unmatched junction nucleotides: 7. The CDR3 consists of 16 residues. The V gene's germline CDR1 is ENHRY and CDR2 SYGVKD. CDR3 nucleotide sequence: TGTGCCATCAGTGAGCTGGGACAGATTTTTAACTATGGCTACACCTTC. Residues: CAISELGQIFNYGYTF.

This clonotype occurred many times. The gene calls are TRBV20-1 and TRBJ2-5, with D possibly TRBD2 on 5 matching bases. This CDR3 is built from 13 residues. Germline CDR1 DFQATT, CDR2 SNEGSKA (reference sequence). The V end was cut by 1 base, the J end by 1 base, with 7 bases between. This chain's CDR3 is CSARGLSQETQYF. CDR3 nucleotides: TGCAGTGCTAGAGGACTATCCCAAGAGACCCAGTACTTC.

This clonotype has at least ten counts. The rearrangement links TRBV20-1 to TRBJ2-1, with TRBD2 matching 11 bases. Trimming at V came to 7 bases and at J to 4 bases, leaving 9 bases not matched to a gene. Per germline, CDR1 DFQATT and CDR2 SNEGSKA (reference sequence). This CDR3 comprises 15 residues. CDR3: CSGLAGQEGYNEQFF. CDR3 DNA: TGCAGTGGACTAGCGGGGCAGGAGGGGTACAATGAGCAGTTCTTC.

This clonotype was counted at least ten times. The rearrangement joins TRBV18 to TRBJ2-7; TRBD2 matches at 8 bases. J gave up 4 bases and V 6 bases, and 11 bases lay outside the gene matches. The CDR3 spans 15 residues. In germline, CDR1 is KGHSH, CDR2 LQKENI. The CDR3 DNA sequence: TGTGCCAGCTCGAGTACGGGAGGGCCCCGGTACGAGCAGTACTTC. It specifies CASSSTGGPRYEQYF.

This clonotype occurred many times. The gene calls are TRBV29-1 and TRBJ2-3; D gene ambiguous. The CDR3 totals 12 residues. V dropped 6 bases and J dropped 1 base, with 8 bases sitting between them. Germline CDR1 and CDR2: SQVTM and ANQGSEA. CDR3 sequence reads: CSVPRGTDTQYF. CDR3 sequence (DNA): TGCAGCGTCCCAAGGGGCACAGATACGCAGTATTTT.

This chain connects TRBV19 to TRBJ1-4, with no clear D. The CDR3 totals 15 residues. Trimming removed 7 bases from V and 0 bases from J, with 12 bases in between. CDR1 is LNHDA and CDR2 is SQIVND in the germline V gene (reference sequence). The CDR3 here is CASTRTAATNEKLFF. DNA for the CDR3: TGTGCCAGTACCCGGACGGCTGCAACTAATGAAAAACTGTTTTTT. The whole variable domain, filled in from reference TRBV19 and TRBJ1-4, reads DGGITQSPKYLFRKEGQNVTLSCEQNLNHDAMYWYRQDPGQGLRLIYYSQIVNDFQKGDIAEGYSVSREKKESFPLTVTSAQKNPTAFYLCASTRTAATNEKLFFGSGTQLSVL.

This clonotype was counted many times. This rearrangement joins TRBV20-1 to TRBJ2-5, with 13 positions matching TRBD2. This CDR3 comprises 15 residues. J lost 1 base, V lost 6 bases, and 5 bases had no gene match. In germline, CDR1 is DFQATT, CDR2 SNEGSKA (reference sequence). The CDR3 region has the DNA TGCAGTGCAACGGGACTAGCGGGAAGCCAAGAGACCCAGTACTTC. It is translated as CSATGLAGSQETQYF.

The sample holds many counts of this clonotype. The chain recombines TRBV20-1 with TRBJ1-1; TRBD1 is a possible D gene (5 bases). The germline V gene encodes CDR1 DFQATT and CDR2 SNEGSKA (reference sequence). V dropped 7 bases and J dropped 0 bases, with 9 bases sitting between them. This CDR3 has 12 amino acids. The CDR3, as DNA: TGCAGTGGCGGGGGTGTGAACACTGAAGCTTTCTTT. Its translation is CSGGGVNTEAFF.